This TCR beta chain was recorded in a study of radiotherapy plus CTLA-4 blockade in lung cancer. TCRdb's table, derived via immunoSEQ multiplex PCR, lists solely in-frame clones and lacks some. Of 30,000 to 40,000 clones in the sample, about 85% were seen once. Participants had chemo-refractory metastatic non-small-cell lung cancer and were treated with focal radiation plus ipilimumab CTLA-4 blockade. The germline V gene encodes CDR1 SGHDT and CDR2 YYEEEE. Deletions cut 0 bases from V and 6 bases from J, with 15 bases between. The CDR3 totals 16 residues. The TCR was taken from a human donor with non-small cell lung cancer who had stable disease on radiotherapy plus ipilimumab. The V gene is TRBV5-6, the J gene TRBJ2-2; maybe TRBD1 (6 bases). This specimen was peripheral blood, taken from a patient treated with radiotherapy plus ipilimumab. As DNA, the CDR3 is TGTGCCAGCAGCTTGGTAGGGACAACCGGTCCCGGGGAGCTGTTTTTT. Amino acids: CASSLVGTTGPGELFF.